These T cell receptor beta chains were read from a single sample in a study of cytomegalovirus exposure and HLA in healthy donors. Assay: immunoSEQ multiplex PCR; the TCRdb copy retains only in-frame clones and omits some. This sample has 85,000 to 130,000 clones; 71% occur once, and the top ten carry 2.8%. Sequencing used PBMCs. The origin of the receptors is a female donor in good health and CMV-seronegative. CDR3s include the opening cysteine and the closing phenylalanine or tryptophan. Fields, in order: J gene, clone size, CDR3 length, D gene, V gene, CDR3 DNA, CDR3 protein. A D gene is named only where the DNA matches it firmly. Some rows have no size entry. The others give once, few or many, or a class for an expanded clone.

TRBJ2-1 | NA | 16 | TRBD2 | TRBV19 | TGTGCCAGTACCCCACTAGCGGGAGGATCCTACAATGAGCAGTTCTTC | CASTPLAGGSYNEQFF
TRBJ2-3 | NA | 16 | TRBD2 | TRBV7-2 | TGTGCCAGCAGCAACCGACTAGCGGCGTGGGGAGATACGCAGTATTTT | CASSNRLAAWGDTQYF
TRBJ2-2 | NA | 14 | TRBD2 | TRBV4-1 | TGCGCCAGCAGGACTAGCGGGAACACCGGGGAGCTGTTTTTT | CASRTSGNTGELFF
TRBJ2-1 | once | 15 | TRBD2 | TRBV7-2 | TGTGCCAGCAGCTTCCTAGCGGGAGTCGGCAATGAGCAGTTCTTC | CASSFLAGVGNEQFF
TRBJ2-7 | NA | 15 | TRBD2 | TRBV7-9 | TGTGCCAGCAGCCGGAGGACTAGCGGGACTTACGAGCAGTACTTC | CASSRRTSGTYEQYF
TRBJ2-3 | NA | 17 | TRBD1 | TRBV7-9 | TGTGCCAGCAGCTTCGTCGGGACAGAGTGGAGCACAGATACGCAGTATTTT | CASSFVGTEWSTDTQYF
TRBJ2-5 | NA | 15 | TRBD2 | TRBV28 | TGTGCCAGCAGTTTTACTAGCGGGAGTGGAGAGACCCAGTACTTC | CASSFTSGSGETQYF
TRBJ2-2 | NA | 13 | NA | TRBV27 | TGTGCCAGCAGGCTGAGGGGGACCGGGGAGCTGTTTTTT | CASRLRGTGELFF
TRBJ1-4 | many | 16 | NA | TRBV4-3 | TGCGCCAGCAGCCAAGCATGGGCAGAGTTTAATGAAAAACTGTTTTTT | CASSQAWAEFNEKLFF
TRBJ2-2 | NA | 14 | NA | TRBV5-6 | TGTGCCAGCACCCCTGGACTGGGCACCGGGGAGCTGTTTTTT | CASTPGLGTGELFF
TRBJ2-1 | NA | 14 | TRBD2 | TRBV28 | TGTGCCAGCACCTTTCGCGGGAGGGACAATGAGCAGTTCTTC | CASTFRGRDNEQFF
TRBJ2-4 | NA | 17 | NA | TRBV11-3 | TGTGCCAGCAGCCACACGCGCGACAGTCTAGCCAAAAACATTCAGTACTTC | CASSHTRDSLAKNIQYF
TRBJ2-5 | few | 16 | TRBD2 | TRBV5-4 | TGTGCCAGCAGCTCGAGTACTAGCGGGAGGTTCGAGACCCAGTACTTC | CASSSSTSGRFETQYF
TRBJ1-1 | NA | 15 | NA | TRBV14 | TGTGCCAGCAGCCAAGAAGCACTTTCCTACACTGAAGCTTTCTTT | CASSQEALSYTEAFF
TRBJ1-2 | NA | 14 | TRBD1 | TRBV19 | TGTGCCAGTAGTCCCAGGGACAGGGATAATGGCTACACCTTC | CASSPRDRDNGYTF
TRBJ2-3 | NA | 17 | TRBD2 | TRBV29-1 | TGCAGCGCGCAACCGACTAGCGGGAGGTTAGGGGCAGATACGCAGTATTTT | CSAQPTSGRLGADTQYF
TRBJ2-1 | NA | 16 | NA | TRBV28 | TGTGCCAGCAGTCTCTACTCGCCGAGCTCCTACAATGAGCAGTTCTTC | CASSLYSPSSYNEQFF
TRBJ2-6 | NA | 19 | NA | TRBV4-1 | TGCGCCAGCAGCCCAAGACTAGGGGTAGGGGACTCTGGGGCCAACGTCCTGACTTTC | CASSPRLGVGDSGANVLTF
TRBJ2-7 | NA | 18 | NA | TRBV12-2 | TGTGCAAGTCGCTTAGCTCCTAATAGCGGGAGTGAATATTACGAGCAGTACTTC | CASRLAPNSGSEYYEQYF
TRBJ1-2 | NA | 15 | NA | TRBV2 | TGTGCCAGCAGTGGAGTCTCTTCGGCACAGACCGGCTACACCTTC | CASSGVSSAQTGYTF
TRBJ1-5 | once | 13 | NA | TRBV29-1 | TGCAGCGTTCAAGGGCTTGCCGATCAGCCCCAGCATTTT | CSVQGLADQPQHF
TRBJ1-4 | NA | 14 | NA | TRBV15 | TGTGCCACCAGCAGGGGGGCTACTAATGAAAAACTGTTTTTT | CATSRGATNEKLFF
TRBJ2-1 | NA | 14 | TRBD2 | TRBV15 | TGTGCCACCAGCAGAGGACTAGCGGGAGGGCGAAAGTTCTTC | CATSRGLAGGRKFF
TRBJ2-1 | NA | 15 | TRBD2 | TRBV6-1 | TGTGCCAGCAGGAGCCTAGCGGGAGGGCTTAATGAGCAGTTCTTC | CASRSLAGGLNEQFF
TRBJ1-2 | NA | 13 | TRBD1 | TRBV9 | TGTGCCAGCAGCGAACAGGGGAGCTATGGCTACACCTTC | CASSEQGSYGYTF
TRBJ2-1 | NA | 17 | NA | TRBV11-2 | TGTGCCAGCAGCTTATTTTTCGCGGGAAGCTCCTACAATGAGCAGTTCTTC | CASSLFFAGSSYNEQFF
TRBJ1-4 | NA | 18 | NA | TRBV4-3 | TGCGCCAGCAGCCAAGTTAAATGGGACTTCCGAGGGAATGAAAAACTGTTTTTT | CASSQVKWDFRGNEKLFF
TRBJ2-7 | NA | 13 | NA | TRBV30 | TGTGCCTGGTCCCTGGGGCAGGGAAGGGGGCAGTACTTC | CAWSLGQGRGQYF
TRBJ2-5 | NA | 17 | TRBD2 | TRBV15 | TGTGCCACCAGCAGAGACCAGGGACTAGCGGGAGTAGAGACCCAGTACTTC | CATSRDQGLAGVETQYF
TRBJ1-1 | NA | 15 | TRBD1 | TRBV28 | TGTGCCAGCAGTTTGGGACAGGGGATAAACACTGAAGCTTTCTTT | CASSLGQGINTEAFF
TRBJ2-2 | few | 13 | NA | TRBV11-3 | TGTGCCAGCAGATCGCGCCGGACCGGGGAGCTGTTTTTT | CASRSRRTGELFF
TRBJ2-1 | NA | 14 | TRBD2 | TRBV29-1 | TGCAGCGTTGATTCTGCGGGGGTGTACAATGAGCAGTTCTTC | CSVDSAGVYNEQFF
TRBJ2-1 | NA | 14 | NA | TRBV6-5 | TGTGCCAGCAGTTACCGGGACTCGAGCGCCGAGCAGTTCTTC | CASSYRDSSAEQFF
TRBJ2-1 | many | 16 | TRBD2 | TRBV6-6 | TGTGCCAGCAACCTCTGGACTAGCGGTTCGGTGGATGAGCAGTTCTTC | CASNLWTSGSVDEQFF
TRBJ2-1 | few | 15 | TRBD2 | TRBV5-5 | TGTGCCAGCAGCCCCGGACTAGCCGGGGTCGATGAGCAGTTCTTC | CASSPGLAGVDEQFF
TRBJ2-3 | NA | 14 | NA | TRBV27 | TGTGCCAGCAGTTACTTTAGCAGTCCCGATACGCAGTATTTT | CASSYFSSPDTQYF
TRBJ1-4 | few | 16 | TRBD1 | TRBV19 | TGTGCCAGTAGTAAACGACAGGGACCAACTAATGAAAAACTGTTTTTT | CASSKRQGPTNEKLFF
TRBJ2-7 | NA | 15 | TRBD1 | TRBV6-6 | TGTGCCAGCACGCCCAACAGGGGGAGCTCCTACGAGCAGTACTTC | CASTPNRGSSYEQYF
TRBJ2-7 | NA | 14 | TRBD1 | TRBV9 | TGTGCCAGCAGCGTAGACGGGGACAGGCCCGTAAAGTACTTC | CASSVDGDRPVKYF
TRBJ2-7 | few | 12 | NA | TRBV25-1 | TGTGCCACCCAGACTTCTTACTACGAGCAGTACTTC | CATQTSYYEQYF
TRBJ1-2 | NA | 13 | NA | TRBV29-1 | TGCAGCGCCACAGGTGCTTCTAACTATGGCTACACCTTC | CSATGASNYGYTF
TRBJ1-3 | NA | 17 | NA | TRBV6-1 | TGTGCCAGCAGTGCAGTTTTTGGACACAGCTCTGGAAACACCATATATTTT | CASSAVFGHSSGNTIYF